The 9 T cell receptor beta chains given below trace back to one sample, sequenced in a study of blood T cell repertoires in COVID-19. Data came from immunoSEQ multiplex PCR; TCRdb stores just in-frame clones and leaves some out. The table shows around 140,000 clones, with 84% occurring only once. Sequences were obtained from PBMCs or T cells enriched from blood (not recorded which). The receptor set was obtained from a man aged 40-50 years with acute COVID-19.

This clone occurred once. The chain uses TRBV11-3 and TRBJ2-7, with D unclear. The germline V and J ends were trimmed by 1 base and 1 base, with 8 bases remaining between them. This CDR3 is built from 14 residues. The germline gives CDR1 SGHNT, CDR2 YENEEA. CDR3: CASSLGEESYEQYF. The CDR3 region has the DNA TGTGCCAGCAGCTTAGGAGAAGAATCCTACGAGCAGTACTTC.

In regard to this clone: The same CDR3 is also encoded by other DNA sequences in this sample. The chain couples TRBV11-3 to TRBJ2-3; D is perhaps TRBD2 (6 bases). With 1 base removed from V and 4 bases from J, the gap between germline ends came to 12 bases. There are 15 residues in the CDR3. Germline V CDR1 and CDR2: SGHNT, YENEEA. CDR3 in amino acids: CASSLGAGGPDTQYF. The CDR3 bases are TGTGCCAGCAGCTTAGGAGCGGGTGGGCCAGATACGCAGTATTTT. Together with reference TRBV11-3 and TRBJ2-3, the CDR3 gives the full variable domain: EAGVVQSPRYKIIEKKQPVAFWCNPISGHNTLYWYLQNLGQGPELLIRYENEEAVDDSQLPKDRFSAERLKGVDSTLKIQPAELGDSAVYLCASSLGAGGPDTQYFGPGTRLTVL.

The chain is built from TRBV7-2 and TRBJ2-7, with 10 bases matching TRBD1. This CDR3 is built from 15 residues. CDR1 and CDR2 (germline): SGHTA, FQGNSA. V shed 6 bases and J 1 base; nucleotides not matched to a gene: 6. The CDR3 region is CASRPGQGGSYEQYF. In DNA form, the CDR3 reads TGTGCCAGCAGACCCGGACAGGGGGGATCCTACGAGCAGTACTTC.

The CDR3 DNA follows: TGCGCCAGCAGCAGGGACAGGGCCCACGAGCAGTACTTC. Encoded protein: CASSRDRAHEQYF. The rearrangement uses TRBV5-1 and TRBJ2-7; 9 bases agree with TRBD1. Trimming at V came to 4 bases and at J to 5 bases, leaving 4 bases not matched to a gene. Germline CDR1 SGHRS, CDR2 YFSETQ. The CDR3 length is 13 residues.

V is TRBV6-5 and J is TRBJ1-4; tentative D call: TRBD1 (6 bases). Trimming left V 4 bases short and J 8 bases short, with 17 bases between. This CDR3 is 15 amino acids long. Germline V gene sequence: CDR1 MNHEY, CDR2 SVGAGI. The chain's CDR3 is CASSSAGGAGEKLFF. CDR3 DNA sequence: TGTGCCAGCAGTTCAGCCGGGGGGGCAGGGGAAAAACTGTTTTTT.

The chain is built from TRBV28 and TRBJ1-1; 9 bases map to TRBD1. CDR1 is MDHEN, CDR2 SYDVKM, per germline. The CDR3 spans 14 residues. Germline trimming cut 4 bases from V and 2 bases from J; bases unmatched to any gene: 2. In nucleotides, the CDR3 is TGTGCCAGCAGTTGGACAGGGGTTAACACTGAAGCTTTCTTT. The encoded protein is CASSWTGVNTEAFF.

The V gene is TRBV5-1, the J gene TRBJ1-2, with 8 bases aligning to TRBD1. The germline V gene encodes CDR1 SGHRS and CDR2 YFSETQ. The CDR3 has 13 amino acids. V shed 0 bases and J 5 bases; nucleotides not matched to a gene: 0. The CDR3 reads CASSLDRGYGYTF. CDR3 nucleotides: TGCGCCAGCAGCTTGGACAGGGGGTATGGCTACACCTTC.

J is TRBJ1-1 and V is TRBV28; the D is unclear. Trimming took off 6 bases at V and 4 bases at J, with 6 bases between the two ends. The length of the CDR3 is 11 residues. Germline V gene sequence: CDR1 MDHEN, CDR2 SYDVKM. CDR3 region: CASSEATEAFF. In DNA, the CDR3 is TGTGCCAGCAGCGAGGCCACTGAAGCTTTCTTT.

This clone was observed once. V usage is TRBV11-1 and J usage is TRBJ1-2; 7 positions agree with TRBD1. V trimming: 5 bases; J trimming: 4 bases; junction bases outside the gene matches: 10. This CDR3 region has 15 residues. The germline V gene has CDR1 SGHAT and CDR2 FQDESV (reference sequence). The CDR3: CASSPQGQRAYGYTF. The DNA of the CDR3 is TGTGCCAGCAGCCCGCAGGGACAGAGGGCCTATGGCTACACCTTC.